This T cell receptor beta chain was found in a study of blood T cell repertoires in COVID-19. Repertoires were generated with immunoSEQ multiplex PCR, while TCRdb's copy carries only in-frame clones and drops some. The sample yields under 250,000 clones, roughly 80% seen once. The sample was peripheral blood. The receptor comes from an elderly woman with acute or convalescent COVID-19.

CDR3 amino acids: CAWSGQGGREAFF. The CDR3 region has the DNA TGTGCCTGGAGTGGACAGGGCGGGCGGGAAGCTTTCTTT. V is TRBV30 and J is TRBJ1-1; 7 bases are shared with TRBD1. The CDR3 length is 13 residues. The J segment lost 8 bases and the V segment lost 1 base, leaving 7 bases of the junction unmatched. Germline V CDR1 and CDR2: GTSNPN, SVGIG (reference sequence).